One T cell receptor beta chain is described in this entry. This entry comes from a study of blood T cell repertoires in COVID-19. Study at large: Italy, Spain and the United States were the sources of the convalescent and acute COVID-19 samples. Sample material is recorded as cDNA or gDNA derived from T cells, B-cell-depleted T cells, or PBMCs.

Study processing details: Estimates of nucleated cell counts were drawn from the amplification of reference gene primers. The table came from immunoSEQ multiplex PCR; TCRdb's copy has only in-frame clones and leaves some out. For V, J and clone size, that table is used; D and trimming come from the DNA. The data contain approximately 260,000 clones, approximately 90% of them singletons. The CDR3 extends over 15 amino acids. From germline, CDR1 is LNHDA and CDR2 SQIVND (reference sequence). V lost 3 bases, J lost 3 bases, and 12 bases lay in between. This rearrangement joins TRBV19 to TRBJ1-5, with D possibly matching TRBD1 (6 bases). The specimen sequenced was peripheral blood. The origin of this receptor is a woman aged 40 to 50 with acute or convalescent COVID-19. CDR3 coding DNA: TGTGCCAGTAGTATGGGGGGGCCCCTCAATCAGCCCCAGCATTTT. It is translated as CASSMGGPLNQPQHF. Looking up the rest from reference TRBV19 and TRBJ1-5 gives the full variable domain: DGGITQSPKYLFRKEGQNVTLSCEQNLNHDAMYWYRQDPGQGLRLIYYSQIVNDFQKGDIAEGYSVSREKKESFPLTVTSAQKNPTAFYLCASSMGGPLNQPQHFGDGTRLSIL.